The 16 T cell receptor beta chains presented below share a single source sample, sequenced in a study of T cells in localized non-small cell lung cancer. Libraries were prepared by immunoSEQ multiplex PCR; TCRdb keeps only in-frame clonotypes and omits some of them. The data contain around 50,000 clones, around nine tenths of them singletons. Sequenced here: PBMCs, sampled before any cancer treatment. These receptors originate from a female donor with stage II lung adenocarcinoma.

With respect to this clone: One end of the junction fails to match germline, which may point to a read error. The chain uses TRBV11-2 and TRBJ2-1; D possibly uses TRBD1 or TRBD2 (6 bases each). CDR3 size: 9 residues. Germline V gene data show CDR1 as SGHAT and CDR2 as FQNNGV. The CDR3 DNA reads as TGTGCCAGCAGCCCCGGGGGCCTCTTC. The encoded protein is CASSPGGLF. The full variable domain, its missing parts supplied by reference TRBV11-2 and TRBJ2-1, is EAGVAQSPRYKIIEKRQSVAFWCNPISGHATLYWYQQILGQGPKLLIQFQNNGVVDDSQLPKDRFSAERLKGVDSTLKIQPAKLEDSAVYLCASSPGGLFGPGTRLTVL.

The chain links TRBV7-9 to TRBJ1-1; 10 bases line up with TRBD1. The J segment lost 2 bases and the V segment lost 3 bases, leaving 9 bases of the junction unmatched. The germline V gene encodes CDR1 SEHNR and CDR2 FQNEAQ (reference sequence). The CDR3 loop spans 17 amino acids. CDR3 residues: CASSLGTGATENTEAFF. CDR3 in DNA: TGTGCCAGCAGCTTGGGGACAGGGGCCACAGAAAACACTGAAGCTTTCTTT.

Concerning this clone: The junction and the germline gene differ at one end; a read error may be behind it. The V call is TRBV7-7, the J call TRBJ2-7; a weak D match, TRBD1 (5 bases). CDR3 size: 15 residues. The germline gives CDR1 SSHAT, CDR2 FNYEAQ (reference sequence). Here the CDR3 DNA reads TGTGCTAGCAGCCCGGCCCCAGGGTCCCCCTACGAGCAGTACTTC. Translated, it gives CASSPAPGSPYEQYF.

This chain connects TRBV9 to TRBJ2-1; 7 bases are shared with TRBD1. Losses at the gene ends were 0 bases for V and 5 bases for J; bases not matched to a gene: 5. The CDR3 consists of 15 residues. CDR1 is SGDLS and CDR2 is YYNGEE in the germline V gene. CDR3 bases: TGTGCCAGCAGCGTAGGTAAGGACAGGAACAATGAGCAGTTCTTC. Residues: CASSVGKDRNNEQFF. The variable domain in full, completed from reference TRBV9 and TRBJ2-1, reads DSGVTQTPKHLITATGQRVTLRCSPRSGDLSVYWYQQSLDQGLQFLIQYYNGEERAKGNILERFSAQQFPDLHSELNLSSLELGDSALYFCASSVGKDRNNEQFFGPGTRLTVL.

With regard to this clone: One junction end does not reproduce the germline sequence, and a read error may be involved. The chain is built from TRBV7-7 and TRBJ2-2; 8 nucleotides line up with TRBD2. CDR1 and CDR2 from the germline V gene are SSHAT and FNYEAQ (reference sequence). The CDR3 totals 16 residues. The CDR3 coding sequence is TGTGCTAGCAGCACAGGACTAGCTTCGAACACCGGGGAGCTGTTTTTT. Its protein is CASSTGLASNTGELFF.

This clone has more than one count but fewer than ten. V gene TRBV13 combines with J gene TRBJ1-3; no definite D call. In germline, CDR1 is PRHDT, CDR2 FYEKMQ (reference sequence). Deletions cut 5 bases from V and 2 bases from J, with 13 bases between. The CDR3 is 15 amino acids. The CDR3 is CASSPDVTPGNTIYF. CDR3 nucleotide sequence: TGTGCCAGCAGCCCGGACGTAACCCCTGGAAACACCATATATTTT.

V is TRBV2 and J is TRBJ1-3; D is undetermined. With 1 base removed from V and 2 bases from J, the gap between germline ends came to 12 bases. Germline values: CDR1 SNHLY, CDR2 FYNNEI. The CDR3 has 16 residues. The CDR3 nucleotides are TGTGCCAGCAGTGAAGATTCGGAGGGTACTGGAAACACCATATATTTT. This encodes CASSEDSEGTGNTIYF.

The CDR3 DNA reads TGTGCCAGCAGCTCTCGGACTAGCGGGGGGAAGAGCTCCTACAATGAGCAGTTCTTC. Protein product: CASSSRTSGGKSSYNEQFF. This chain joins TRBV7-9 and TRBJ2-1; TRBD2 matches at 14 bases. This CDR3 has 19 amino acids. The junction had 8 bases not matched to a gene; V was cut back by 4 bases and J by 0 bases. Germline-derived CDR1 and CDR2 are SEHNR and FQNEAQ (reference sequence).

The chain couples TRBV5-1 to TRBJ2-1; TRBD2 might be the D (5 bases). In germline, CDR1 is SGHRS, CDR2 YFSETQ. The V end lost 4 bases, the J end lost 0 bases, and 11 bases lay between the germline ends. The CDR3 is made up of 15 amino acids. The CDR3 nucleotides read TGCGCCAGCAGCCAAGCCCGGGGCTCCTACAATGAGCAGTTCTTC. Amino acids: CASSQARGSYNEQFF.

The rearrangement links TRBV6-1 to TRBJ1-1; the D gene is possibly TRBD1 (5 bases). Trimming pared 6 bases from V and 11 bases from J, leaving 19 bases between. CDR3 length: 13 amino acids. Per germline, CDR1 MNHNS and CDR2 SASEGT. The CDR3 bases are TGTGCCAGCAGCCTATCAGGGATGGGTGACGCTTTCTTT. Protein sequence: CASSLSGMGDAFF.

The sample holds one count of this clone. The J gene is TRBJ1-2, the V gene TRBV14; D gene ambiguous. CDR3 length: 13 amino acids. Germline CDR1 reads SGHDN; CDR2 reads FVKESK. V was shortened by 4 bases and J by 4 bases, with 10 bases between the two germline ends. The CDR3 sequence: CASSLQLGYGYTF. Here the CDR3 DNA reads TGTGCCAGCAGCCTCCAGCTTGGCTATGGCTACACCTTC.

The CDR3, as DNA: TGTGCCAGCAGCTTACCAGGGGGCTATACTGAAGCTTTCTTT. This encodes CASSLPGGYTEAFF. The chain combines TRBV7-8 with TRBJ1-1, with 8 bases matching TRBD1. Germline CDR1 SGHVS, CDR2 FQNEAQ. The J segment lost 5 bases and the V segment lost 2 bases, leaving 4 bases of the junction unmatched. The CDR3 has 14 residues.

This clone appeared a few times. The chain is built from TRBV4-1 and TRBJ2-3; D gene ambiguous. The germline V gene has CDR1 MGHRA and CDR2 YSYEKL. The CDR3 contains 14 residues. The ends were cut back, 0 bases at V and 2 bases at J, with 6 bases in the middle. CDR3 residues: CASSQENPTDTQYF. CDR3 DNA: TGCGCCAGCAGCCAAGAAAACCCCACAGATACGCAGTATTTT.

The chain employs TRBV5-4 and TRBJ1-1; D is unclear. The CDR3 is 13 residues long. With 4 bases removed from V and 1 base from J, the gap between germline ends came to 8 bases. Germline loops: CDR1 SGHNT, CDR2 YYREEE (reference sequence). This CDR3 reads CASSPPWNTEAFF. The CDR3 region has the DNA TGTGCCAGCAGCCCCCCCTGGAACACTGAAGCTTTCTTT.

V is TRBV18 and J is TRBJ1-2; 9 nucleotides line up with TRBD1. The germline V gene has CDR1 KGHSH and CDR2 LQKENI. The CDR3 totals 15 residues. Trimming took 2 bases from V and 7 from J; bases not matched to a gene: 8. Here the CDR3 reads CASSPSSGTGSGYTF. In DNA, the CDR3 is TGTGCCAGCTCACCAAGCTCCGGGACAGGGTCTGGCTACACCTTC.

The chain is built from TRBV9 and TRBJ1-1; 9 nucleotides align to TRBD1. Germline CDR1 reads SGDLS; CDR2 reads YYNGEE. The V gene end was trimmed by 4 bases and the J gene end by 1 base; junction bases not matched to a gene: 5. This CDR3 is built from 15 residues. CDR3 protein: CASSTSGQGNTEAFF. The DNA for the CDR3 is TGTGCCAGCAGCACCTCGGGACAGGGGAACACTGAAGCTTTCTTT.